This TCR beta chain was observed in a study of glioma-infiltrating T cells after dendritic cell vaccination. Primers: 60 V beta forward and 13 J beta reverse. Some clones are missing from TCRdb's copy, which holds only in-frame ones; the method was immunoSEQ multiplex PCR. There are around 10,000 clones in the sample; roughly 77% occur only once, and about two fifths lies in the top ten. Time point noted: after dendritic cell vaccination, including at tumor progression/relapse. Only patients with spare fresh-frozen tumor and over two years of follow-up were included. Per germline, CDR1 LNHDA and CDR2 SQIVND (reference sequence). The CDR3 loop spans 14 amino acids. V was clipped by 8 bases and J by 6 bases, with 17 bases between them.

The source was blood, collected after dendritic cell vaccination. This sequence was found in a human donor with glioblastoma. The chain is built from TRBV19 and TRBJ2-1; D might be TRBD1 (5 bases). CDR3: CASHRQGRSNEQFF. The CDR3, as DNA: TGTGCCAGTCACCGGCAGGGTCGATCCAATGAGCAGTTCTTC.